This T cell receptor beta chain comes out of a study of T cells expressing NK-cell markers (dated by TCRdb to the early 2020s). As for the study more broadly: Several donors provided sorted CD3+CD56+NKG2C+, CD3+CD56+NKG2C- and CD3+CD56-NKG2C+ T-cell subsets, whose TCR beta-chain repertoires were profiled. Randomly selected healthy volunteers, three men and five women, were used as the eight sequenced donors. Among the eight sequenced donors, seven were HCMV-seropositive and one was HCMV-seronegative. Libraries were sequenced as 2 x 150 bp reads on Illumina HiSeq 2000/2500, MiSeq or NextSeq.

Broad study findings and their caveats: For 6 or 7 donors, the dominant CD3+CD56+NKG2C+ clonotypes were among the top 10 CD8+ clonotypes and accounted for roughly 1.0-7.5% of CD8+ T cells. Whether the expanded NKG2C-expressing T cell clones were specific for HCMV antigens remained unclear. Those dominant clonotypes were again the most abundant among CD3+CD56-NKG2C+ cells in four donors, at about 25-60.1%.

Instrument used: Illumina HiSeq 2000. The TCR beta cDNA libraries were made using 5'RACE template switching, a step that added both a universal primer site and unique molecular identifiers. Synthesis of cDNA was primed from the TCR beta constant segment and was followed by two consecutive PCR amplification steps. The published analysis was carried out like this. MIGEC handled demultiplexing of the reads and grouping by UMI, while MiTCR was used to assemble and quantify clonotypes. To exclude erroneous sequences, only TCR cDNA sequences supported by at least two reads were retained. The tcR package was used for downstream repertoire analysis, with clonotypes matched between fractions based on CDR3 nucleotide sequence plus V segment. Antigen specificity was annotated against VDJdb with VDJmatch, allowing one amino acid substitution in CDR3. After TCRdb reprocessed the reads, each CDR3 protein sequence was kept as one row, without DNA. The V and J calls reflect TCRdb's pipeline rather than the authors' work. In this sample's table one finds about 300,000 distinct CDR3 sequences. The ten biggest clones cover 4% to 4.5% of the sample.

Notes on this clonotype: Its antigen is currently not known.

HCMV serostatus was determined by detecting HCMV-specific IgG in serum with a commercial ELISA kit. Peripheral blood mononuclear cells were isolated from blood by Ficoll density gradient centrifugation. Sequenced sample: blood T cells: a sorted CD56 or NKG2C T cell subset, CD4+ or CD8+ T cells, or bulk PBMC T cells (not recorded which). The clonotype was recovered from a woman aged 18 to 69 in good health.

CDR3 region: CASSLGRNQPQHF. The sequence links TRBV11-2 to TRBJ1-5. Taken from cysteine to phenylalanine, the CDR3 has 13 residues. The DNA is unrecorded. Based on the germline V gene, the CDR1 and CDR2 sequences are SGHAT and FQNNGV. This CDR3, with the reference TRBV11-2 and TRBJ1-5 proteins standing in past its ends, gives the full variable domain EAGVAQSPRYKIIEKRQSVAFWCNPISGHATLYWYQQILGQGPKLLIQFQNNGVVDDSQLPKDRFSAERLKGVDSTLKIQPAKLEDSAVYLCASSLGRNQPQHFGDGTRLSIL.